This note documents a single T cell receptor beta chain sequence. This specimen belongs to a study of CD8 T cells in Susac syndrome. Random hexamers were used to reverse transcribe an amount of roughly 0.5 to 1 ug RNA. It was immunoSEQ multiplex PCR that amplified TCR beta CDR3 across 54 Vbeta and 13 Jbeta. In TCRdb, the immunoSEQ multiplex PCR reads were re-called with MiXCR into one record per CDR3 protein. Of about 160,000 distinct CDR3 sequences detected, roughly 95% appear once; the ten largest clones hold 0.085% to 0.095%. The CDR3 is 11 amino acids. V lost 7 bases and J lost 0, with 7 bases in between. In germline, CDR1 is DFQATT, CDR2 SNEGSKA (reference sequence).

The chain is built from TRBV20-1 and TRBJ2-7, with a possible D match to TRBD2 (6 bases). The receptor comes from a human donor with multiple sclerosis. Sequenced material: CD4+ T cells from PBMCs. CDR3 loop: CSGSGSYEQYF. In nucleotides, the CDR3 is TGCAGTGGTAGCGGCTCCTACGAGCAGTACTTC.